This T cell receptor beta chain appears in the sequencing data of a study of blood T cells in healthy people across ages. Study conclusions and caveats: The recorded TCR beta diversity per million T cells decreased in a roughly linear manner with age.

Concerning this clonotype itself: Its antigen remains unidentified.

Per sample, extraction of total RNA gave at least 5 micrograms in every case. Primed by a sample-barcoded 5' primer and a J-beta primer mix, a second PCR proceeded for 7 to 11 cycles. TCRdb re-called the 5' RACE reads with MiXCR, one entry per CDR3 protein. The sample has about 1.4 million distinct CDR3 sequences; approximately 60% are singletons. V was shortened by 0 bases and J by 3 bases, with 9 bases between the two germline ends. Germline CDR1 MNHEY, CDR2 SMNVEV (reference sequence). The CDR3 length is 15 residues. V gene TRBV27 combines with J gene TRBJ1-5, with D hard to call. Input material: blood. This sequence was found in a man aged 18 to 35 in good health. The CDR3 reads CASSLSRQNNQPQHF. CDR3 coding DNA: TGTGCCAGCAGTTTATCGCGGCAGAACAATCAGCCCCAGCATTTT.